This record looks at one TCR beta chain sequence and its context. The data originate from a study of CD8 T cells in Susac syndrome. Study-level background: There were 5 or 6 sequenced Susac syndrome patients with active disease and eight or nine in remission.

Reverse transcription of about 0.45 to 1 ug RNA was carried out with random hexamers. The TCR beta CDR3 was amplified by immunoSEQ multiplex PCR across 54 Vbeta, 13 Jbeta. TCRdb reanalysed the immunoSEQ multiplex PCR reads using MiXCR and keeps one entry per CDR3 protein. The profile covers around 140,000 distinct CDR3 sequences, with roughly 94% appearing a single time and more than 0.14% taken by the ten largest. FACS enriched CD8+ TEMRA cells, while bulk CD8+ and CD4+ were negatively isolated. Sequencing was performed on CD4+ T cells from PBMCs. This receptor was identified in a human donor with Susac syndrome.

CDR3 DNA sequence: TGTGCCCAGTCACCCAGACAGTCCTATGGCTACACCTTC. Its protein is CAQSPRQSYGYTF. The chain is built from TRBV30 and TRBJ1-2; possible D gene TRBD1, 5 bases. CDR3 length equals 13 residues. Deletions cut 8 bases from V and 4 bases from J, with 17 bases between. In germline, CDR1 is GTSNPN, CDR2 SVGIG (reference sequence).